This T cell receptor (beta chain) was obtained from a study of cytomegalovirus exposure and HLA in healthy donors. PCR involved 60 Vbeta and 13 Jbeta primers. The table came from immunoSEQ multiplex PCR; TCRdb's copy has only in-frame clones and leaves some out. There are about 62,000 clones in the sample; approximately 87% occur only once, and about 1.5% lies in the top ten. Only one count was recorded for this clone. With V trimmed by 3 bases and J by 4 bases, 7 bases remained unmatched. CDR3 length equals 16 residues. The germline gives CDR1 SGDLS, CDR2 YYNGEE. This receptor was obtained from a man aged 18 to 29 in good health and CMV-seronegative. The chain uses TRBV9 and TRBJ1-1; 12 bases line up with TRBD1. Sequencing input: PBMCs. CDR3 nucleotide sequence: TGTGCCAGCAGCGAGGGGACAGGGGGCGACGGCACTGAAGCTTTCTTT. It translates to CASSEGTGGDGTEAFF.